This T cell receptor (beta chain) was sequenced for a study of T cells in women clearing cervical HPV infection. Study at large: No precancer developed; the control's incident HPV16 infection cleared within 12 months. Case blood was drawn a median about 150 days after lesion detection.

Whole-study results and caveats: TRBV6-7 relative abundance averaged 0.11% in cases and 0.15% to 0.2% in controls.

Regarding this clone: Its antigen remains unidentified. The CDR3 goes on 3 residues after the read ends, and that part is filled in from the germline J gene.

Using immunoSEQ multiplex PCR, the repertoire was profiled, and TCRdb retains in-frame clones only, with some absent. The sample's table shows 40,000 to 55,000 clones. Looked up from germline, CDR1 is SEHNR and CDR2 is FQNEAQ (reference sequence). Trimming took 5 bases from V and 5 from J, leaving 15 bases between them. This CDR3 has 14 residues. The chain couples TRBV7-9 to TRBJ1-2; D gene ambiguous. The sequenced material came from blood buffy coat. The TCR originated in a woman between 18 and 70 years old with a cervical HPV16 infection that either progressed to CIN3+ or cleared (not recorded which). CDR3 DNA, as far as it was read: TGTGCCAGCAGCACAAACCTAGGATCGTATGGC. Translated: CASSTNLGSYG. The whole CDR3 reads CASSTNLGSYGYTF.